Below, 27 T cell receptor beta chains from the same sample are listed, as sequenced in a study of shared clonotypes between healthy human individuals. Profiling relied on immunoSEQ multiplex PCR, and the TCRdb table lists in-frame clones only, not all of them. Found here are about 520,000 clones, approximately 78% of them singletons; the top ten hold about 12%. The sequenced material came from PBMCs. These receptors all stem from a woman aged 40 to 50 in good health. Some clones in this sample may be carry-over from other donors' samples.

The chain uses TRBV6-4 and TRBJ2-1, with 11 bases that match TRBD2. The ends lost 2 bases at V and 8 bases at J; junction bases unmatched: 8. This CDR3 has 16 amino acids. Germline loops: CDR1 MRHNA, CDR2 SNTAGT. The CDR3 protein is CASSDGASGRPDEQFF. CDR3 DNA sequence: TGTGCCAGCAGTGACGGGGCTAGCGGGAGGCCCGATGAGCAGTTCTTC.

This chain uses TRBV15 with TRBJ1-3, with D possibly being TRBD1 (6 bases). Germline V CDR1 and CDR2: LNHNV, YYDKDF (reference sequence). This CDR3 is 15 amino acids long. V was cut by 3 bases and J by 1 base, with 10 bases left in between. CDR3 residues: CATSSERGSGNTIYF. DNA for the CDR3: TGTGCCACCAGCAGCGAAAGGGGGTCTGGAAACACCATATATTTT.

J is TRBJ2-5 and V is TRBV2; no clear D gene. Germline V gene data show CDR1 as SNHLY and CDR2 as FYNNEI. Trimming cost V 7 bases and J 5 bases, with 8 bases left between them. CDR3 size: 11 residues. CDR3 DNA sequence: TGTGCCAGCACTTTTTCGGAGACCCAGTACTTC. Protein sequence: CASTFSETQYF. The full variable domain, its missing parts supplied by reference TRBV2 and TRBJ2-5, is EPEVTQTPSHQVTQMGQEVILRCVPISNHLYFYWYRQILGQKVEFLVSFYNNEISEKSEIFDDQFSVERPDGSNFTLKIRSTKLEDSAMYFCASTFSETQYFGPGTRLLVL.

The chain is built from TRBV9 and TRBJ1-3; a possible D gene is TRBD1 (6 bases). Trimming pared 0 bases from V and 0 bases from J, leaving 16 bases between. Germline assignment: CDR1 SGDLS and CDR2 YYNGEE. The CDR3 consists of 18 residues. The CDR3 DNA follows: TGTGCCAGCAGCGTAGCCTCAGGGCGGGGGGCCTCTGGAAACACCATATATTTT. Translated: CASSVASGRGASGNTIYF.

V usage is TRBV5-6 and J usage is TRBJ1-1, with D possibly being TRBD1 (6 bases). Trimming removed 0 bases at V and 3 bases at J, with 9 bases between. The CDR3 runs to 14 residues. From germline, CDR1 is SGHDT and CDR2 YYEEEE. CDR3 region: CASSLVGGDTEAFF. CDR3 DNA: TGTGCCAGCAGCTTGGTAGGGGGTGACACTGAAGCTTTCTTT.

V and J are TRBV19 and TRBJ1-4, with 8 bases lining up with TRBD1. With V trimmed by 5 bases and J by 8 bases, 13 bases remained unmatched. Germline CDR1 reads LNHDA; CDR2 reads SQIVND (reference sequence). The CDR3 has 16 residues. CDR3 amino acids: CASSSRGQARGEKLFF. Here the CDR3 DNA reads TGTGCCAGTAGTTCAAGGGGACAGGCCAGGGGGGAAAAACTGTTTTTT.

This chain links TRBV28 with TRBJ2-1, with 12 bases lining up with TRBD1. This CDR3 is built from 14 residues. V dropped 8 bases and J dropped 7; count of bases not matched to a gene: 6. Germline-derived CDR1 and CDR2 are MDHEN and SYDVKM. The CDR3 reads CASRRDRGRNEQFF. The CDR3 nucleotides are TGTGCCAGCCGCCGGGACAGGGGGCGGAATGAGCAGTTCTTC.

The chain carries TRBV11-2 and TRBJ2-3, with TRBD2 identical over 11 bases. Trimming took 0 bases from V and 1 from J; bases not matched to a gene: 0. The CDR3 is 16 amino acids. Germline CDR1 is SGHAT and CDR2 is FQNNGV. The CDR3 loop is CASSLELAGGTDTQYF. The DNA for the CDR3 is TGTGCCAGCAGCTTAGAACTAGCGGGGGGCACAGATACGCAGTATTTT.

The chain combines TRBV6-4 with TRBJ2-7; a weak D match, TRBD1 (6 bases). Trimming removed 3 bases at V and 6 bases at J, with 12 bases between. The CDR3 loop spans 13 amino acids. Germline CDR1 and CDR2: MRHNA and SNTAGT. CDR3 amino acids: CASSETQGSEQYF. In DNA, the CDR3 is TGTGCCAGCAGTGAGACACAGGGATCCGAGCAGTACTTC.

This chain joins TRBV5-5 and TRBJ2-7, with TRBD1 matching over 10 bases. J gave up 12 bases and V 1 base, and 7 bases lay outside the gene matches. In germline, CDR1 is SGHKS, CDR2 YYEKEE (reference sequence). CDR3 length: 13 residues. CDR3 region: CASSLMGQGPGYF. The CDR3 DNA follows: TGTGCCAGCAGCTTGATGGGACAGGGGCCCGGGTACTTC. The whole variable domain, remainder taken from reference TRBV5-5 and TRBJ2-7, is DAGVTQSPTHLIKTRGQQVTLRCSPISGHKSVSWYQQVLGQGPQFIFQYYEKEERGRGNFPDRFSARQFPNYSSELNVNALLLGDSALYLCASSLMGQGPGYFGPGTRLTVT.

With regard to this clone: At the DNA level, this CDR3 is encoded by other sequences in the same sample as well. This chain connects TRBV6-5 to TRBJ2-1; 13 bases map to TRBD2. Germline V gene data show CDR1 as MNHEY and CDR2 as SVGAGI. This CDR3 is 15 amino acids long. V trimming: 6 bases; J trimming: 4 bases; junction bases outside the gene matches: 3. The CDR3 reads CASSRTSGGYNEQFF. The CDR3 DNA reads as TGTGCCAGCAGCCGGACTAGCGGGGGATACAATGAGCAGTTCTTC.

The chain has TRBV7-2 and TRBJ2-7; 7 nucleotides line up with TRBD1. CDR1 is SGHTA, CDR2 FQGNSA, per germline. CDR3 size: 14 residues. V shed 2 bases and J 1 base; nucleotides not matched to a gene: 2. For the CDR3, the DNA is TGTGCCAGCAGCTTATACAGGGGATCCTACGAGCAGTACTTC. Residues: CASSLYRGSYEQYF.

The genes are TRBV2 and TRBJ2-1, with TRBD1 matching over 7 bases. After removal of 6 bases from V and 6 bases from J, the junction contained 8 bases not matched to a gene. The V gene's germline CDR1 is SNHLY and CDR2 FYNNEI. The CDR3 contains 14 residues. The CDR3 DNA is TGTGCCAGCAGCGACAGGGTGGGTTTCAATGAGCAGTTCTTC. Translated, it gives CASSDRVGFNEQFF.

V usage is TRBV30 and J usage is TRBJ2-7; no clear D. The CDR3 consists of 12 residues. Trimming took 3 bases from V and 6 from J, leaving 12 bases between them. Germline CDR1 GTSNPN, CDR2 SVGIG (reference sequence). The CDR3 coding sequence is TGTGCCTGGAGGGTAGACTTCCGCGAGCAGTACTTC. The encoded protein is CAWRVDFREQYF.

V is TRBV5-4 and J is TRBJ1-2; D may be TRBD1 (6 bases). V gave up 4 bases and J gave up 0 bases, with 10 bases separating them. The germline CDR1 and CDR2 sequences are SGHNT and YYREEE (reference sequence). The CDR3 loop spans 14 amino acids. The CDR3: CASSRDTANYGYTF. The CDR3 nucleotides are TGTGCCAGCAGCAGGGACACGGCTAACTATGGCTACACCTTC.

The CDR3 bases are TGCAGTGCTAGACAGGGAAATGAGCAGTTCTTC. Translating it yields CSARQGNEQFF. This chain joins TRBV20-1 and TRBJ2-1; D might be TRBD1 (5 bases). The CDR3 is 11 residues long. Trimming cost V 2 bases and J 7 bases, with 6 bases left between them. Germline CDR1 reads DFQATT; CDR2 reads SNEGSKA (reference sequence).

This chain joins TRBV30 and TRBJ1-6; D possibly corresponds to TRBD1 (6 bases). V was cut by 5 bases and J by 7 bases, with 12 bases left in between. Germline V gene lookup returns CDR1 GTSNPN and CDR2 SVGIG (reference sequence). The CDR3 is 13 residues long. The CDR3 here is CAWGIQGNSPLHF. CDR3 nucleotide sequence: TGTGCCTGGGGAATTCAGGGGAATTCACCCCTCCACTTT.

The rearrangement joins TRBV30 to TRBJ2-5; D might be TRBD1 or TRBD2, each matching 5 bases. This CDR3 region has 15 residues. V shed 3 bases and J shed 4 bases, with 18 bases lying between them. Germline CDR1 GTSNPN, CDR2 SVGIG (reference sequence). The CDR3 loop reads CAWSHKYTGTETQYF. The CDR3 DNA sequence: TGTGCCTGGAGCCATAAATACACGGGGACAGAGACCCAGTACTTC.

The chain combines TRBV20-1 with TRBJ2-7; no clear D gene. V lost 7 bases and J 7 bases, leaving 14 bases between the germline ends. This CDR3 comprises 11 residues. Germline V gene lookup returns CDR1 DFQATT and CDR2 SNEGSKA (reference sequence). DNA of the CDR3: TGCAGTGGCCTAAATGTTCGGGAGCAGTACTTC. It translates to CSGLNVREQYF.

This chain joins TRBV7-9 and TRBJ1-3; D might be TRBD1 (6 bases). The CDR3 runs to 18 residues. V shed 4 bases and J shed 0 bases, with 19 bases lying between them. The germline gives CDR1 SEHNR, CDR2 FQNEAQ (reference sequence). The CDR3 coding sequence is TGTGCCAGCAGCTACCCGGGACACGGTCCGGACTCTGGAAACACCATATATTTT. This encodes CASSYPGHGPDSGNTIYF.

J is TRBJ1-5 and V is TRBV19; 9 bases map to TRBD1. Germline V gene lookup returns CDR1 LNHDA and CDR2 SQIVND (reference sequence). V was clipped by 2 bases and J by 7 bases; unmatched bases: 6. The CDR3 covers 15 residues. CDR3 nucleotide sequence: TGTGCCAGTAGTATAACAGGGGGCGGATGGCAGCCCCAGCATTTT. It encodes CASSITGGGWQPQHF.

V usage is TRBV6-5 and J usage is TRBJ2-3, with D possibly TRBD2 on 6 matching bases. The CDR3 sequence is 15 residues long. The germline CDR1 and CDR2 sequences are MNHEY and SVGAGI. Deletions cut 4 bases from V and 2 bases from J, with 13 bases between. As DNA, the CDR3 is TGTGCCAGCAGTTTGGACTATACCACCACAGATACGCAGTATTTT. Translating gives CASSLDYTTTDTQYF.

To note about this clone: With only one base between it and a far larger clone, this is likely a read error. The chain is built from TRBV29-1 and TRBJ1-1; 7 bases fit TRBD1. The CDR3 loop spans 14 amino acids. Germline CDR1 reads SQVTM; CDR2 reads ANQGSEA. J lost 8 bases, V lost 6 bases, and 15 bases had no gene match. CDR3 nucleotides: TGCAGCGTAGCAAGCCGGGACAGCTTTTTAGAAGCTTTCTTT. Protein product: CSVASRDSFLEAFF.

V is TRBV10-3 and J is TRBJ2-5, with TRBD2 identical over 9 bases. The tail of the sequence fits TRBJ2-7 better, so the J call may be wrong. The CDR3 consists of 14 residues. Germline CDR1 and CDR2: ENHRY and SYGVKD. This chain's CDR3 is CAISATSGNYEQYF. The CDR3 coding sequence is TGTGCCATCAGTGCGACTAGCGGAAACTACGAGCAGTACTTC.

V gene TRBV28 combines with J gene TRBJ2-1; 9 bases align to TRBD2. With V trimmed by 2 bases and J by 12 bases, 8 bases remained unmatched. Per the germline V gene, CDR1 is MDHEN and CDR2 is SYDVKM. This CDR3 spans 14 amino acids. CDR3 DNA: TGTGCCAGCAGTTTAGGACTAGCGTGGCCCCGGCAGTTCTTC. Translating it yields CASSLGLAWPRQFF.

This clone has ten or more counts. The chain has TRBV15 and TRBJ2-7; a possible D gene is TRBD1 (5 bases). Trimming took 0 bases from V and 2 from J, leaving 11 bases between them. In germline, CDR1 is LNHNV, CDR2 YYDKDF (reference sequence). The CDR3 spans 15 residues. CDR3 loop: CATSRDRIGAYEQYF. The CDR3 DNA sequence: TGTGCCACCAGCAGAGATCGGATAGGGGCCTACGAGCAGTACTTC.

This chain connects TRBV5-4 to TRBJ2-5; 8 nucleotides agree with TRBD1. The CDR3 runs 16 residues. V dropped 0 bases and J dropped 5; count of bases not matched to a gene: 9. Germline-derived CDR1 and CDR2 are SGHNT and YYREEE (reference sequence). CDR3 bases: TGTGCCAGCAGCTTGGATTTGGGCAGGGGGCTTGAGACCCAGTACTTC. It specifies CASSLDLGRGLETQYF. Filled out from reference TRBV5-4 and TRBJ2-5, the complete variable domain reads ETGVTQSPTHLIKTRGQQVTLRCSSQSGHNTVSWYQQALGQGPQFIFQYYREEENGRGNFPPRFSGLQFPNYSSELNVNALELDDSALYLCASSLDLGRGLETQYFGPGTRLLVL.